This TCR beta chain emerged from a study of shared clonotypes between healthy human individuals. Study information: Three plates each covered CD4 naive and memory; CD8 naive two, CD8 memory one. Study results and limitations: A few donors had roughly 5% of their naive CD4 clonotypes in common.

Selected positively for CCR7 and CD45RO-negative, naive CD8 cells excluded terminally differentiated effector memory CD45RA+ cells. On this clone itself: Antigen unknown.

Profiled with immunoSEQ multiplex PCR; TCRdb holds only in-frame clones, not every one. The sample consists of about 2.2 million clones, roughly 91% of them appearing once. Germline V CDR1 and CDR2: MDHEN, SYDVKM. The CDR3 runs 15 residues. V shed 5 bases, J shed 2 bases, and the junction held 5 bases outside the gene matches. Sequencing input: naive CD8+ T cells from PBMCs. V gene TRBV28 combines with J gene TRBJ2-3; 9 bases align to TRBD1. The clonotype was recovered from a man younger than 35 in good health. Some clones in this sample may be carry-over from other donors' samples. The CDR3 DNA sequence: TGTGCCAGCAGTGCCACAGGGGGCGTCACAGATACGCAGTATTTT. Encoded protein: CASSATGGVTDTQYF.